One sample yielded the 10 T cell receptor beta chains listed below, sequenced in a study of CXCR3-negative and CXCR3-positive naive CD8 T cells. Broader study findings: More hydrophobic TRB CDR3s were found in CXCR3-positive naive cells than in CXCR3-negative naive cells.

Their recognized antigens are unknown. The libraries of TRB cDNA were prepared using 5' RACE with UMI labels. After re-calling the 5' RACE reads, TCRdb lists one entry per CDR3 protein, DNA absent. The listing records about 5,000 distinct CDR3 sequences. Sample: naive CXCR3+ CD8+ T cells from blood. Indicated subset: CD45RO-CCR7+CD27+CD95- naive CD8+ T cells expressing CXCR3 (TNR3+). Every receptor here comes from a human donor in good health. Some clones in this sample may be carry-over from other donors' samples.

Measured by frequency, this clonotype is medium-sized. The J gene is TRBJ2-7, the V gene TRBV3-1; TCRdb's assignment of TRBD1 cannot be checked, as there is no DNA. The V gene's germline CDR1 is LGHDT and CDR2 YNNKEL (reference sequence). There are 13 residues in the CDR3. CDR3 region: CASSQAGPYEQYF.

This clonotype is identified as medium-sized (0.01 to 0.1%) from frequency. V usage is TRBV2 and J usage is TRBJ1-2. Per the germline V gene, CDR1 is SNHLY and CDR2 is FYNNEI. CDR3 length: 16 amino acids. CDR3 protein: CASSEDGEGVNDGYTF. Variable domain in full (rest from reference TRBV2 and TRBJ1-2): EPEVTQTPSHQVTQMGQEVILRCVPISNHLYFYWYRQILGQKVEFLVSFYNNEISEKSEIFDDQFSVERPDGSNFTLKIRSTKLEDSAMYFCASSEDGEGVNDGYTFGSGTRLTVV.

This rearrangement joins TRBV29-1 to TRBJ2-1; without DNA, the TCRdb call of TRBD2 cannot be checked. The CDR3 is made up of 14 amino acids. Looked up from germline, CDR1 is SQVTM and CDR2 is ANQGSEA. CDR3 residues: CSVDRPSGYNEQFF.

By frequency, this clonotype is medium-sized (0.01 to 0.1%). The J gene is TRBJ2-1, the V gene TRBV11-2. Germline CDR1 SGHAT, CDR2 FQNNGV. There are 15 residues in the CDR3. CDR3 sequence: CASSFFGSSYNEQFF.

The genes are TRBV9 and TRBJ2-2; TCRdb picks TRBD2, but there is no DNA to check that call. This CDR3 is built from 17 residues. Germline V lookup: CDR1 SGDLS, CDR2 YYNGEE. The CDR3 protein is CASSGPFRERDTGELFF. The variable domain in full, with the rest retrieved from reference TRBV9 and TRBJ2-2, is DSGVTQTPKHLITATGQRVTLRCSPRSGDLSVYWYQQSLDQGLQFLIQYYNGEERAKGNILERFSAQQFPDLHSELNLSSLELGDSALYFCASSGPFRERDTGELFFGEGSRLTVL.

This chain links TRBV20-1 with TRBJ2-1. CDR1 and CDR2 from the germline V gene are DFQATT and SNEGSKA (reference sequence). The CDR3 consists of 14 residues. CDR3 region: CSVLDGERRNEQFF.

This clonotype is deemed medium-sized (0.01 to 0.1%) by its frequency. V usage is TRBV29-1 and J usage is TRBJ1-1; checking the TCRdb D call of TRBD1 is not possible without DNA. Germline V gene sequence: CDR1 SQVTM, CDR2 ANQGSEA. The CDR3 loop spans 11 amino acids. The CDR3 is CSVEGGEGAFF.

The chain is built from TRBV2 and TRBJ2-7; the TCRdb D gene call, TRBD2, has no DNA to confirm it. The CDR3 runs 14 residues. Germline-derived CDR1 and CDR2 are SNHLY and FYNNEI. This CDR3 reads CASRGGTSSYEQYF.

Considering frequency, this clonotype is medium-sized (0.01 to 0.1%). The rearrangement links TRBV20-1 to TRBJ2-7; TCRdb's assignment of TRBD2 cannot be checked, as there is no DNA. This CDR3 is built from 15 residues. The germline gives CDR1 DFQATT, CDR2 SNEGSKA (reference sequence). The CDR3 reads CSASGTSGNLYEQYF.

V is TRBV6-5 and J is TRBJ2-4; TCRdb picks TRBD2, but there is no DNA to check that call. This CDR3 spans 15 amino acids. Germline CDR1 and CDR2: MNHEY and SVGAGI. CDR3 sequence reads: CASCKVAEDRNIQYF.